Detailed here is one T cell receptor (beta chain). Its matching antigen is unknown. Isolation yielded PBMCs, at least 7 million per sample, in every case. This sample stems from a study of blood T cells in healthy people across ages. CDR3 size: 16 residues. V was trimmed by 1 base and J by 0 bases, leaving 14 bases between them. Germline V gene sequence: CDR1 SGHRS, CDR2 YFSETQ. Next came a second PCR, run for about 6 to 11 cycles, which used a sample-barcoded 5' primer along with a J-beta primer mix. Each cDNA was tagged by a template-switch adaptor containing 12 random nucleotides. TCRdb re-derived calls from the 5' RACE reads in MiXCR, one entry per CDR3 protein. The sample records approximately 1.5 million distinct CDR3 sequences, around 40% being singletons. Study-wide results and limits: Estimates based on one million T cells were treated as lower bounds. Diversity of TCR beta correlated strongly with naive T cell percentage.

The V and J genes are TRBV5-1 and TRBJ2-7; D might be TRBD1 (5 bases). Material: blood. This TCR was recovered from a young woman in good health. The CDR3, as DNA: TGCGCCAGCAGCTTGTCGTCGACAGAATTCTCCTACGAGCAGTACTTC. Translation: CASSLSSTEFSYEQYF.